One and the same sample provided the 9 T cell receptor beta chains below, sequenced in a study of blood T cell repertoires in COVID-19. Sequencing was performed with immunoSEQ multiplex PCR; in TCRdb, only in-frame clones are kept and a portion is missing. The sample yields 110,000 to 150,000 clones, about 84% seen once. Sequencing was performed on peripheral blood. These TCRs come from a woman between 50 and 59 years old with acute or convalescent COVID-19.

The J gene is TRBJ1-2, the V gene TRBV5-1, with D maybe TRBD1 (5 bases). Trimming left V 4 bases short and J 0 bases short, with 10 bases between. The CDR3 contains 14 residues. The germline V gene encodes CDR1 SGHRS and CDR2 YFSETQ. CDR3 in amino acids: CASSIGDANYGYTF. CDR3 bases: TGCGCCAGCAGCATAGGGGATGCTAACTATGGCTACACCTTC.

This clone appeared once. The CDR3 DNA sequence: TGTGCCAGCAGCCAGGAGACAGGGGTCGGATTTTCACCCCTCCACTTT. As protein: CASSQETGVGFSPLHF. This rearrangement joins TRBV4-2 to TRBJ1-6; 8 positions match TRBD1. The CDR3 contains 16 residues. The germline CDR1 and CDR2 sequences are LGHNA and YNFKEQ. V lost 3 bases, J lost 9 bases, and 10 bases stayed unmatched.

The chain employs TRBV19 and TRBJ1-5; the D is unclear. CDR3 length equals 14 residues. Deletions cut 7 bases from V and 4 bases from J, with 14 bases between. Germline CDR1 reads LNHDA; CDR2 reads SQIVND (reference sequence). The CDR3 nucleotides are TGTGCCAGTACGGTCCCGGGTGGGAATCAGCCCCAGCATTTT. Protein sequence: CASTVPGGNQPQHF.

The gene calls are TRBV4-2 and TRBJ1-6, with D unresolved. CDR1 and CDR2 (germline): LGHNA, YNFKEQ. CDR3 size: 17 residues. The germline V and J ends were trimmed by 4 bases and 0 bases, with 13 bases remaining between them. CDR3 protein: CASSPVEGSSYNSPLHF. In DNA, the CDR3 is TGTGCCAGCAGCCCGGTGGAAGGGAGCTCCTATAATTCACCCCTCCACTTT.

CDR3 sequence: CASSFQQGNRETQYF. CDR3 sequence (DNA): TGTGCCAGCAGCTTCCAACAGGGGAATCGAGAGACCCAGTACTTC. The chain couples TRBV7-3 to TRBJ2-5; 7 bases align to TRBD1. Trimming at V came to 3 bases and at J to 4 bases, leaving 8 bases not matched to a gene. Germline CDR1 and CDR2: SGHTA and FQGTGA. There are 15 residues in the CDR3.

V and J are TRBV10-2 and TRBJ2-6; D unclear. Trimming took 3 bases from V and 3 from J, leaving 3 bases between them. Germline values: CDR1 WSHSY, CDR2 SAAADI. CDR3 length equals 13 residues. CDR3 nucleotide sequence: TGCGCCAGCAGTGATATTGGGGCCAACGTCCTGACTTTC. Translation gives CASSDIGANVLTF.

The gene calls are TRBV28 and TRBJ2-3; 15 nucleotides match TRBD2. J was trimmed by 8 bases and V by 3 bases; bases with no gene match: 9. This CDR3 is 17 amino acids long. Per the germline V gene, CDR1 is MDHEN and CDR2 is SYDVKM. The CDR3 region has the DNA TGTGCCAGCAGTTTCCGACGGACTAGCGGGGGGGCGGCTACGCAGTATTTT. Translation gives CASSFRRTSGGAATQYF.

The genes are TRBV24-1 and TRBJ2-1, with D tentatively TRBD1 (7 bases). This CDR3 region has 14 residues. CDR1 is KGHDR and CDR2 is SFDVKD in the germline V gene. V was trimmed by 3 bases and J by 9 bases, leaving 14 bases between them. CDR3: CATSDRARGVEQFF. CDR3 coding DNA: TGTGCCACCAGTGATCGTGCCAGGGGGGTTGAGCAGTTCTTC.

The chain carries TRBV30 and TRBJ1-2; D not certain. In germline, CDR1 is GTSNPN, CDR2 SVGIG (reference sequence). V was trimmed by 5 bases and J by 3 bases, leaving 7 bases between them. This CDR3 spans 11 amino acids. CDR3 protein: CAWYGDYGYTF. The DNA of the CDR3 is TGTGCCTGGTATGGAGACTATGGCTACACCTTC.